The T cell receptor (beta chain) under discussion was sequenced for a study of PD-1 blockade in mismatch repair-deficient tumors. Turning to the study itself: All were previously treated, progressing patients with eleven to twelve mismatch repair-deficient cancer types. Study-level results: Rapid post-treatment expansion, then contraction, generally preceding radiologic response, marked tumor-resident clones.

From germline, CDR1 is MNHEY and CDR2 SMNVEV (reference sequence). V lost 4 bases to trimming and J lost 7 bases, with 14 bases between them. CDR3 length equals 15 residues. Mismatch repair deficiency was confirmed in all patients, by PCR or immunohistochemistry. TCRs were sequenced from a few patients responding to pembrolizumab. Repertoires were generated with immunoSEQ multiplex PCR, while TCRdb's copy carries only in-frame clones and drops some. The sample yields about 84,000 clones, 81% seen once. Concerning this clone: Its matching antigen is unknown.

V is TRBV27 and J is TRBJ1-6; no definite D call. The input for sequencing was peripheral blood, taken 12 weeks after starting pembrolizumab. This TCR derives from an adult with mismatch repair-deficient cancer. CDR3: CASSSALEGNSPLHF. The CDR3, as DNA: TGTGCCAGCAGTTCAGCCCTCGAAGGGAATTCACCCCTCCACTTT.